Shown below are 22 T cell receptor beta chains from a single sample sequenced in a study of cytomegalovirus exposure and HLA in healthy donors. PCR involved 60 Vbeta and 13 Jbeta primers. Profiling relied on immunoSEQ multiplex PCR, and the TCRdb table lists in-frame clones only, not all of them. The repertoire holds some 110,000 clones, around 82% seen once, with about 1.7% in the top ten. Source material: PBMCs. The receptors were gathered from a woman between 40 and 50 years old in good health and CMV-seronegative.

The CDR3 sequence: CASTPGQLNTEAFF. In DNA form, the CDR3 reads TGTGCCAGCACCCCGGGACAGTTGAACACTGAAGCTTTCTTT. The rearrangement links TRBV28 to TRBJ1-1, with 7 bases aligning to TRBD1. The CDR3 loop spans 14 amino acids. Losses at the gene ends were 7 bases for V and 0 bases for J; bases not matched to a gene: 5. Germline CDR1 MDHEN, CDR2 SYDVKM.

The chain uses TRBV7-9 and TRBJ1-5, with D possibly TRBD1 on 6 matching bases. The CDR3 extends over 15 amino acids. Trimming pared 5 bases from V and 4 bases from J, leaving 15 bases between. The germline V gene has CDR1 SEHNR and CDR2 FQNEAQ (reference sequence). CDR3 sequence reads: CASSRGGLGNQPQHF. The CDR3 bases are TGTGCCAGCAGCCGAGGGGGATTAGGGAATCAGCCCCAGCATTTT.

The chain has TRBV6-6 and TRBJ1-1; 7 bases match TRBD1. J was trimmed by 1 base and V by 6 bases; bases with no gene match: 8. From germline, CDR1 is MNHNY and CDR2 SVGAGI (reference sequence). The CDR3 consists of 15 residues. The CDR3 is CASSSTDRQNTEAFF. As DNA, the CDR3 is TGTGCCAGCAGCTCCACGGACAGGCAGAACACTGAAGCTTTCTTT.

The chain uses TRBV5-1 and TRBJ1-3, with TRBD1 matching over 9 bases. The junction had 12 bases not matched to a gene; V was cut back by 4 bases and J by 4 bases. Germline CDR1 reads SGHRS; CDR2 reads YFSETQ. This CDR3 region has 17 residues. The DNA of the CDR3 is TGCGCCAGCAGCCCGGGACAGGGAACTCTGGTCGGAAACACCATATATTTT. Encoded protein: CASSPGQGTLVGNTIYF.

J is TRBJ2-7 and V is TRBV6-1; 10 nucleotides line up with TRBD2. This CDR3 has 15 residues. Unmatched junction bases numbered 11, after V lost 6 bases and J lost 6 bases. CDR1 is MNHNS and CDR2 is SASEGT in the germline V gene. The DNA for the CDR3 is TGTGCCAGCAGCTCCTCAGGGAGCGGGAGGGCCGAGCAGTACTTC. Translation gives CASSSSGSGRAEQYF.

The rearrangement links TRBV16 to TRBJ2-2; 9 positions match TRBD2. V gave up 1 base and J gave up 7 bases; unmatched junction bases: 7. Germline values: CDR1 KGHSY, CDR2 FQNENV. The CDR3 is 16 residues long. CDR3 amino acids: CASSQWASGAGGELFF. The CDR3 DNA reads TGTGCCAGCAGCCAATGGGCTAGCGGGGCGGGCGGGGAGCTGTTTTTT.

The V gene is TRBV18, the J gene TRBJ1-4, with D unclear. CDR1 is KGHSH, CDR2 LQKENI, per germline. This CDR3 is 15 amino acids long. Between the trimmed V and J ends, which lost 5 bases and 2 bases, there was a span of 12 bases. DNA of the CDR3: TGTGCCAGCTCATCCGACCGCGGGACTAATGAAAAACTGTTTTTT. This codes for CASSSDRGTNEKLFF.

This rearrangement joins TRBV19 to TRBJ1-2; tentative D call: TRBD1 (6 bases). CDR1 is LNHDA, CDR2 SQIVND, per germline (reference sequence). The V and J ends lost 5 bases and 2 bases respectively, with 15 bases between them. This CDR3 comprises 15 residues. The CDR3 is CASSLDRWGNYGYTF. The CDR3 region has the DNA TGTGCCAGTAGTCTCGACAGGTGGGGCAACTATGGCTACACCTTC.

This clone was seen only a few times. This rearrangement joins TRBV29-1 to TRBJ2-5; 7 bases are shared with TRBD1. Per germline, CDR1 SQVTM and CDR2 ANQGSEA. V shed 4 bases, J shed 2 bases, and the junction held 4 bases outside the gene matches. This CDR3 spans 13 amino acids. The chain's CDR3 is CSVVGRGQETQYF. CDR3 DNA sequence: TGCAGCGTTGTGGGCAGGGGGCAAGAGACCCAGTACTTC.

The gene calls are TRBV9 and TRBJ2-2; TRBD1 agrees at 10 bases. Germline CDR1 SGDLS, CDR2 YYNGEE. The J segment lost 7 bases and the V segment lost 3 bases, leaving 6 bases of the junction unmatched. This CDR3 contains 15 residues. This chain's CDR3 is CASSGDRGSGGELFF. The CDR3 DNA reads as TGTGCCAGCAGCGGGGACAGGGGATCGGGCGGGGAGCTGTTTTTT.

The chain joins TRBV9 to TRBJ2-5; 7 bases match TRBD2. The ends lost 0 bases at V and 6 bases at J; junction bases unmatched: 8. CDR3 length: 15 residues. In germline, CDR1 is SGDLS, CDR2 YYNGEE. The CDR3 spells CASSVGEGDWKTQYF. CDR3 in DNA: TGTGCCAGCAGCGTAGGGGAGGGAGACTGGAAGACCCAGTACTTC.

The chain recombines TRBV21-1 with TRBJ1-1. TRBV21-1 is marked as a pseudogene. The CDR3 runs 15 residues. The CDR3 DNA sequence: TGTGCCAGCCGGAGGGGGATGGGGGGGCAGACTGAAGCTTTCTTT. Translation gives CASRRGMGGQTEAFF.

The rearrangement links TRBV4-3 to TRBJ2-1, with a weak D call TRBD2 (6 bases). V was trimmed by 1 base and J by 2 bases, leaving 12 bases between them. Germline CDR1 LGHNA, CDR2 YSLEER. CDR3 length equals 16 residues. CDR3 sequence reads: CASSQGGGNTYNEQFF. In nucleotides, the CDR3 is TGCGCCAGCAGCCAAGGAGGAGGGAACACCTACAATGAGCAGTTCTTC.

This clone occurred a few times. This chain uses TRBV15 with TRBJ2-3, with unresolved D. The germline V gene has CDR1 LNHNV and CDR2 YYDKDF (reference sequence). Trimming took 1 base from V and 6 from J, leaving 11 bases between them. This CDR3 has 14 residues. The CDR3 nucleotides are TGTGCCACCAGCAGAGTCCCGAACGAGGATACGCAGTATTTT. The encoded protein is CATSRVPNEDTQYF.

The chain joins TRBV5-1 to TRBJ1-1; a weak D match, TRBD1 (5 bases). Trimming took off 7 bases at V and 8 bases at J, with 18 bases between the two ends. CDR3 size: 13 residues. Germline V gene data show CDR1 as SGHRS and CDR2 as YFSETQ. CDR3 region: CASSLPQGGEAFF. The CDR3 DNA reads as TGCGCCAGCTCCCTACCTCAGGGAGGAGAAGCTTTCTTT.

The chain recombines TRBV7-2 with TRBJ2-6; D is unresolved. The CDR3 spans 19 residues. Per germline, CDR1 SGHTA and CDR2 FQGNSA. V lost 6 bases to trimming and J lost 1 base, with 22 bases between them. The CDR3 reads CASSQVWIGRVSGANVLTF. The CDR3 nucleotides are TGTGCCAGCAGTCAGGTCTGGATCGGTCGAGTTTCTGGGGCCAACGTCCTGACTTTC.

The rearrangement joins TRBV28 to TRBJ1-1, with a tentative D call TRBD1 (5 bases). The germline CDR1 and CDR2 sequences are MDHEN and SYDVKM. This CDR3 contains 15 residues. The V end lost 3 bases, the J end lost 0 bases, and 11 bases lay between the germline ends. CDR3 DNA sequence: TGTGCCAGCAGTTTCGAGAGACAGATGAACACTGAAGCTTTCTTT. Amino acids: CASSFERQMNTEAFF.

This clone was detected once. This chain connects TRBV13 to TRBJ2-7, with 7 bases lining up with TRBD2. Per germline, CDR1 PRHDT and CDR2 FYEKMQ (reference sequence). Germline trimming cut 5 bases from V and 4 bases from J; bases unmatched to any gene: 8. This CDR3 spans 14 amino acids. The CDR3: CASSLGGPGYEQYF. The CDR3 region has the DNA TGTGCCAGCAGCCTGGGAGGGCCGGGGTACGAGCAGTACTTC.

V gene TRBV5-1 combines with J gene TRBJ1-2, with a tentative D call TRBD1 (6 bases). V was clipped by 10 bases and J by 4 bases, with 20 bases between them. The CDR3 covers 14 residues. Germline values: CDR1 SGHRS, CDR2 YFSETQ. The CDR3 sequence: CASTLDPGVYGYTF. The CDR3 DNA sequence: TGCGCCTCCACACTTGATCCAGGGGTCTATGGCTACACCTTC.

The chain employs TRBV28 and TRBJ2-7; a possible D gene is TRBD1 (6 bases). The V end lost 7 bases, the J end lost 0 bases, and 10 bases lay between the germline ends. Germline CDR1 is MDHEN and CDR2 is SYDVKM. CDR3 size: 13 residues. CDR3 nucleotide sequence: TGTGCCAGCATGGGGACACCCTCCTACGAGCAGTACTTC. Its protein is CASMGTPSYEQYF.

This clone was seen only a few times. The CDR3 DNA is TGTGCCAGTAGTATAGATTCAGGCCGGATCGGCTACACCTTC. This translates into CASSIDSGRIGYTF. The genes are TRBV19 and TRBJ1-2, with D unresolved. The germline V and J ends were trimmed by 0 bases and 8 bases, with 13 bases remaining between them. The CDR3 is 14 residues long. Germline assignment: CDR1 LNHDA and CDR2 SQIVND (reference sequence).

This rearrangement joins TRBV9 to TRBJ2-5; possibly TRBD2 for D (5 bases). CDR1 and CDR2 from the germline V gene are SGDLS and YYNGEE. The CDR3 runs 14 residues. The V and J ends lost 0 bases and 5 bases respectively, with 11 bases between them. This CDR3 reads CASSVVPGMETQYF. CDR3 bases: TGTGCCAGCAGCGTAGTTCCGGGGATGGAGACCCAGTACTTC.